This T cell receptor beta chain was captured by sequencing in a study of T cell changes during pregnancy in multiple sclerosis. This table comes from immunoSEQ multiplex PCR, and its TCRdb copy is limited to in-frame clones, with some not included. In the table there are under 70,000 clones, about 90% of which are singletons. The V gene's germline CDR1 is SQVTM and CDR2 ANQGSEA. This CDR3 comprises 13 residues. The V segment lost 4 bases and the J segment 3 bases; nucleotides outside the gene matches: 3. Here the sequenced sample was peripheral blood, taken in the third trimester of pregnancy. V gene TRBV29-1 combines with J gene TRBJ2-7, with 10 bases identical to TRBD2. This clonotype originated in a female donor in good health, enrolled as a control in a pregnancy study. For the CDR3, the DNA is TGCAGCGTTGTAGCGGGAGGTTTCTACGAGCAGTACTTC. As protein: CSVVAGGFYEQYF.